The T cell receptor beta chain under discussion was sequenced for a study of blood T cell repertoires in COVID-19. Overall study context: The analysed material was cDNA or gDNA that came from T cells, B-cell-depleted T cells, or PBMCs.

Trimming took 2 bases from V and 5 from J, leaving 13 bases between them. The CDR3 runs to 14 residues. The germline CDR1 and CDR2 sequences are MNHNS and SASEGT. Study processing details: The assay estimated nucleated cells by amplifying reference gene primers. The protocol was immunoSEQ multiplex PCR, while the TCRdb copy is restricted to in-frame clones and leaves out a portion. V and J calls plus clone size are reproduced from that table; the DNA served to infer D and trimming. The sample records about 400,000 clones, around 90% being singletons. Recruits, aged roughly 18 to 95 years, lived in 20 to 30 US areas.

Specimen: PBMCs or T cells enriched from blood (not recorded which). This TCR was sampled from a woman aged 40-49 years with acute COVID-19. The rearrangement uses TRBV6-1 and TRBJ2-7; D not resolved. This chain's CDR3 is CASSEMAAGHEQYF. In nucleotides, the CDR3 is TGTGCCAGCAGTGAAATGGCAGCTGGGCACGAGCAGTACTTC.